This T cell receptor (beta chain) is from a study of PD-1 blockade in mismatch repair-deficient tumors. Sequenced by immunoSEQ multiplex PCR; TCRdb stores in-frame clones only, minus some. The data show 100,000 or so clones, 82% seen once. This clone was seen just once. The trim removed 3 bases at V and 4 bases at J, leaving 6 bases unmatched. Germline-derived CDR1 and CDR2 are SQVTM and ANQGSEA. CDR3 length: 14 residues. This TCR was recovered from an adult with mismatch repair-deficient cancer. The starting material was peripheral blood, obtained 30 to 36 weeks after starting pembrolizumab. This chain uses TRBV29-1 with TRBJ2-1; TRBD2 agrees at 7 bases. The CDR3 DNA sequence: TGCAGCGTTGAGGAGGGAGGGCCATACAATGAGCAGTTCTTC. Translating it yields CSVEEGGPYNEQFF.